The 19 T cell receptor beta chains below were found in one sample sequenced in a study of beta chain features in type 1 diabetes. General observations from the study: All four CD4+ subsets of Type 1 diabetes patients contained TCRB CDR3s that were moderately but significantly shorter.

These receptors' targets are unknown. Every isolated RNA sample was fully reverse transcribed, so sequencing captured expressed TCRB transcripts. This table comes from immunoSEQ multiplex PCR, and its TCRdb copy is limited to in-frame clones, with some not included. The profile shows about 660,000 clones, about 14% of them singletons. Sequenced sample: naive CD4+ T cells from blood. These receptors originate from a man aged 18 to 30 with type 1 diabetes.

On this clone: Other nucleotide sequences in the sample specify the same CDR3. The V gene is TRBV29-1, the J gene TRBJ1-5, with D perhaps matching TRBD1 (5 bases). The CDR3 length is 12 residues. Trimming took 6 bases from V and 1 from J, leaving 7 bases between them. The germline gives CDR1 SQVTM, CDR2 ANQGSEA. CDR3 coding DNA: TGCAGCGTGCGGGACAGCAATCAGCCCCAGCATTTT. It is translated as CSVRDSNQPQHF.

This clone was observed a few times. This chain joins TRBV29-1 and TRBJ1-1, with D perhaps matching TRBD1 (6 bases). Trimming removed 4 bases from V and 4 bases from J, with 19 bases in between. The CDR3 has 15 residues. CDR1 and CDR2 from the germline V gene are SQVTM and ANQGSEA. The CDR3 is CSVAPRQARGTEAFF. For the CDR3, the DNA is TGCAGCGTTGCGCCTCGACAGGCACGCGGCACTGAAGCTTTCTTT.

This clone has a handful of counts. This chain joins TRBV29-1 and TRBJ1-1, with D possibly being TRBD1 (5 bases). The V and J ends lost 7 bases and 2 bases respectively, with 20 bases between them. The germline gives CDR1 SQVTM, CDR2 ANQGSEA. The CDR3 is 15 residues long. The CDR3, as DNA: TGCAGCGGACTCGGTTCTGGGGGGAAAAACACTGAAGCTTTCTTT. Translated, it gives CSGLGSGGKNTEAFF.

The chain uses TRBV28 and TRBJ1-1; D is ambiguous. The V end was cut by 8 bases, the J end by 2 bases, with 15 bases between. Germline V gene sequence: CDR1 MDHEN, CDR2 SYDVKM. This CDR3 is 14 amino acids long. CDR3 in DNA: TGTGCCAGCCAAAAAGGCGGCAGCAACACTGAAGCTTTCTTT. Translation gives CASQKGGSNTEAFF.

The chain combines TRBV29-1 with TRBJ2-1; 11 positions match TRBD2. After removal of 1 base from V and 4 bases from J, the junction contained 6 bases not matched to a gene. Germline assignment: CDR1 SQVTM and CDR2 ANQGSEA. This CDR3 is built from 16 residues. As DNA, the CDR3 is TGCAGCGTTGAAGGGCCTAGCGGGAGGTCATACAATGAGCAGTTCTTC. Encoded protein: CSVEGPSGRSYNEQFF.

This clone showed up just a few times. V usage is TRBV29-1 and J usage is TRBJ2-3; 7 bases match TRBD1. V dropped 4 bases and J dropped 9; count of bases not matched to a gene: 13. Germline V gives CDR1 SQVTM, CDR2 ANQGSEA. CDR3 length equals 14 residues. CDR3 in amino acids: CSVGGQEGFGTQYF. Written as DNA, the CDR3 is TGCAGCGTTGGAGGACAGGAAGGGTTTGGGACGCAGTATTTT.

This clone came up a few times. The chain carries TRBV15 and TRBJ1-5; D perhaps matches TRBD1 (5 bases). The CDR3 has 12 residues. Between the trimmed V and J ends, which lost 0 bases and 10 bases, there was a span of 7 bases. In germline, CDR1 is LNHNV, CDR2 YYDKDF (reference sequence). The CDR3 loop is CATSRDRDPQHF. The CDR3, as DNA: TGTGCCACCAGCAGAGATAGGGACCCCCAGCATTTT.

With regard to this clone: The sample has other DNA sequences that encode this CDR3 too. V and J are TRBV30 and TRBJ1-1; D gene uncertain. This CDR3 comprises 13 residues. Germline V gene data show CDR1 as GTSNPN and CDR2 as SVGIG (reference sequence). Trimming shortened V by 0 bases and J by 4 bases, and 9 bases separated the two germline ends. Written as DNA, the CDR3 is TGTGCCTGGAGTGTATTGGGCGGCACTGAAGCTTTCTTT. Translated: CAWSVLGGTEAFF.

This clone turned up a few times. The V and J genes are TRBV18 and TRBJ1-4, with D tentatively TRBD1 (6 bases). The germline CDR1 and CDR2 sequences are KGHSH and LQKENI. This CDR3 is built from 16 residues. Trimming took 0 bases from V and 7 from J, leaving 15 bases between them. The CDR3 DNA reads TGTGCCAGCTCACCACCGAGCAGGCCCAGGGGTGAAAAACTGTTTTTT. It translates to CASSPPSRPRGEKLFF.

This clone has a handful of counts. This chain joins TRBV9 and TRBJ2-7, with TRBD1 matching 8 bases. CDR1 SGDLS and CDR2 YYNGEE come from the germline V gene. The CDR3 is made up of 15 amino acids. J was trimmed by 6 bases and V by 2 bases; bases with no gene match: 10. The CDR3 here is CASSVDPDRASEQYF. CDR3 coding DNA: TGTGCCAGCAGCGTCGATCCGGACAGGGCATCCGAGCAGTACTTC.

The chain uses TRBV14 and TRBJ2-1; TRBD2 agrees at 8 bases. Germline CDR1 reads SGHDN; CDR2 reads FVKESK. The length of the CDR3 is 17 residues. The V and J ends lost 0 bases and 5 bases, in that order; junction bases with no gene match: 9. The CDR3 region has the DNA TGTGCCAGCAGCCAAGATTTCGGACTAGCTCCCCACAATGAGCAGTTCTTC. Encoded protein: CASSQDFGLAPHNEQFF.

This clone was picked up a small number of times. J is TRBJ2-7 and V is TRBV5-1; the D call may be TRBD1 or TRBD2 (6 bases each). Germline CDR1 reads SGHRS; CDR2 reads YFSETQ. V was cut by 2 bases and J by 6 bases, with 15 bases left in between. CDR3 length: 14 amino acids. The CDR3 reads CASSLTSRGREQYF. The CDR3, as DNA: TGCGCCAGCAGCTTAACTAGCAGGGGCCGCGAGCAGTACTTC.

This clone was picked up one time. The V gene is TRBV18, the J gene TRBJ2-3; 8 bases agree with TRBD1. With V trimmed by 3 bases and J by 1 base, 3 bases remained unmatched. Looked up from germline, CDR1 is KGHSH and CDR2 is LQKENI. The CDR3 sequence is 15 residues long. The CDR3 region is CASSPDRDRTDTQYF. CDR3 bases: TGTGCCAGCTCACCGGACAGGGACCGCACAGATACGCAGTATTTT.

This clone came up a few times. The rearrangement links TRBV5-4 to TRBJ2-1; no definite D call. The CDR3 has 16 residues. Trimming removed 4 bases at V and 6 bases at J, with 20 bases between. CDR1 SGHNT and CDR2 YYREEE come from the germline V gene (reference sequence). CDR3 sequence: CASSPRDSYLSNEQFF. CDR3 nucleotides: TGTGCCAGCAGCCCCCGCGATAGCTACCTGAGCAATGAGCAGTTCTTC.

This clone was seen a handful of times. This chain joins TRBV30 and TRBJ1-2; no clear D gene. Germline CDR1 GTSNPN, CDR2 SVGIG (reference sequence). With 7 bases removed from V and 8 bases from J, the gap between germline ends came to 11 bases. The CDR3 consists of 10 residues. The DNA of the CDR3 is TGTGCCTTGTGGGCGGGCGGCTACACCTTC. It yields the protein CALWAGGYTF. Based on the CDR3 plus reference TRBV30 and TRBJ1-2, the full variable domain is SQTIHQWPATLVQPVGSPLSLECTVEGTSNPNLYWYRQAAGRGLQLLFYSVGIGQISSEVPQNLSASRPQDRQFILSSKKLLLSDSGFYLCALWAGGYTFGSGTRLTVV.

The V and J genes are TRBV9 and TRBJ1-3, with D perhaps matching TRBD1 (5 bases). The CDR3 has 16 amino acids. Germline loops: CDR1 SGDLS, CDR2 YYNGEE. V lost 0 bases, J lost 4 bases, and 14 bases lay in between. CDR3 DNA: TGTGCCAGCAGCGTAGGATTGGGGACCGGAGGAAACACCATATATTTT. It codes for CASSVGLGTGGNTIYF.

This clone was found a few times. CDR3 region: CASSPVGGAQYNEQFF. CDR3 in DNA: TGCGCCAGCAGCCCCGTTGGGGGGGCGCAGTACAATGAGCAGTTCTTC. The chain has TRBV5-1 and TRBJ2-1; D perhaps matches TRBD2 (7 bases). Germline values: CDR1 SGHRS, CDR2 YFSETQ. The CDR3 is 16 amino acids. The V end lost 4 bases, the J end lost 4 bases, and 18 bases lay between the germline ends.

The chain uses TRBV4-2 and TRBJ2-3, with TRBD2 matching 8 bases. CDR1 and CDR2 from the germline V gene are LGHNA and YNFKEQ. V shed 0 bases and J 1 base; nucleotides not matched to a gene: 3. The CDR3 covers 16 residues. CDR3 residues: CASSQEGLARTDTQYF. The CDR3 DNA sequence: TGTGCCAGCAGCCAAGAAGGACTAGCCCGCACAGATACGCAGTATTTT.

The chain couples TRBV10-3 to TRBJ1-1; the match to TRBD1 covers 7 bases. The CDR3 has 12 amino acids. V shed 10 bases, J shed 4 bases, and the junction held 6 bases outside the gene matches. The germline V gene has CDR1 ENHRY and CDR2 SYGVKD. Here the CDR3 DNA reads TGTGCCACCAGGGGGGGCAGCACTGAAGCTTTCTTT. Translating gives CATRGGSTEAFF.